This T cell receptor beta chain was retrieved from a study of cytomegalovirus exposure and HLA in healthy donors. Points from the study as a whole: The authors judged a highly shared variant cluster likely a sequencing artifact.

In the case of this clone: Its antigen is still unknown.

This CDR3 region has 13 residues. Germline assignment: CDR1 SGDLS and CDR2 YYNGEE. V shed 4 bases and J shed 0 bases, with 7 bases lying between them. Use of 60 Vbeta and 13 Jbeta primers characterized the PCR. Method: immunoSEQ multiplex PCR; TCRdb's copy keeps in-frame clones and lacks some. Of fewer than 75,000 clones detected, around 80% appear once; the ten largest clones hold less than 3.5%. This sequence was found in a woman aged 25-40 years in good health and CMV-seronegative. V is TRBV9 and J is TRBJ1-1; TRBD1 might be the D (5 bases). Material: PBMCs. The CDR3 sequence is CASSKTVNTEAFF. The CDR3 DNA reads TGTGCCAGCAGCAAGACAGTGAACACTGAAGCTTTCTTT. Full variable domain (missing parts from reference TRBV9 and TRBJ1-1): DSGVTQTPKHLITATGQRVTLRCSPRSGDLSVYWYQQSLDQGLQFLIQYYNGEERAKGNILERFSAQQFPDLHSELNLSSLELGDSALYFCASSKTVNTEAFFGQGTRLTVV.